This T cell receptor (beta chain) was identified during a study of blood T cell repertoires in COVID-19. Across the study: PBMCs, B-cell-depleted T cells, or T cells provided the cDNA or gDNA that made up the material.

TCRdb's table, derived via immunoSEQ multiplex PCR, lists solely in-frame clones and lacks some. The table shows more than 150,000 clones, with 85% to 90% occurring only once. A Seattle source enrolled patients during active infection and followed them longitudinally. The origin of this receptor is a woman between 70 and 85 years old with COVID-19, enrolled during active disease. The sequencing sample was made of peripheral blood.

The CDR3 bases are TGTGCCAGCAGCGTAGCGGGAGGGGGCACCGGGGAGCTGTTTTTT. The encoded protein is CASSVAGGGTGELFF. The chain recombines TRBV7-3 with TRBJ2-2; 11 positions match TRBD2. Germline CDR1 reads SGHTA; CDR2 reads FQGTGA. J gave up 4 bases and V 5 bases, and 3 bases lay outside the gene matches. This CDR3 contains 15 residues.